This passage covers 11 T cell receptor beta chains from one sample sequenced in a study of T cells in Graves' hyperthyroidism and ophthalmopathy. Amplification of TCR beta CDR3 regions was performed using RNA transcripts as template. When the TCR CDR3 underwent first-round RT-PCR, the HTBI primer set was used. TCRdb processed the multiplex PCR reads anew with MiXCR; each CDR3 protein has one entry. The sample has under 400,000 distinct CDR3 sequences, 15% to 20% seen once. The specimen was blood. Source of these receptors: a woman aged 45-60 years with Graves' hyperthyroidism.

This clonotype was found a few times. The gene calls are TRBV13 and TRBJ2-1; D is perhaps TRBD2 (6 bases). The CDR3 consists of 13 residues. CDR1 PRHDT and CDR2 FYEKMQ come from the germline V gene (reference sequence). Trimming pared 5 bases from V and 9 bases from J, leaving 14 bases between. The CDR3 sequence is CASSTSRGTEQFF. CDR3 DNA sequence: TGTGCCAGCAGCACCTCCCGGGGGACTGAGCAGTTCTTC.

This chain connects TRBV7-9 to TRBJ2-1, with a weak D call TRBD2 (5 bases). CDR1 and CDR2 (germline): SEHNR, FQNEAQ (reference sequence). The ends were cut back, 3 bases at V and 8 bases at J, with 8 bases in the middle. The CDR3 sequence is 12 residues long. Here the CDR3 DNA reads TGTGCCAGCAGCTTCGGGAACGATGAGCAGTTCTTC. Translation: CASSFGNDEQFF.

The chain employs TRBV10-3 and TRBJ1-5; TRBD1 is a possible D gene (6 bases). V lost 3 bases and J lost 5, with 11 bases in between. Germline V gene data show CDR1 as ENHRY and CDR2 as SYGVKD. CDR3 length: 14 residues. The CDR3 nucleotides read TGTGCCATCAGTGACTCTTCAGGGGATCAGCCCCAGCATTTT. It is translated as CAISDSSGDQPQHF.

This clonotype was recorded at least ten times. The rearrangement links TRBV6-1 to TRBJ2-1; D is uncertain. CDR3 length: 13 residues. Trimming took off 3 bases at V and 4 bases at J, with 7 bases between the two ends. Germline V gene sequence: CDR1 MNHNS, CDR2 SASEGT. CDR3 in DNA: TGTGCCAGCAGTGAGTGGCTTTACAATGAGCAGTTCTTC. It is translated as CASSEWLYNEQFF.

The rearrangement joins TRBV27 to TRBJ2-2, with 9 bases aligning to TRBD1. CDR3 length: 15 residues. V trimming: 6 bases; J trimming: 7 bases; junction bases outside the gene matches: 9. Germline CDR1 MNHEY, CDR2 SMNVEV (reference sequence). The CDR3 reads CASSRGQGSGGELFF. As DNA, the CDR3 is TGTGCCAGCAGCCGAGGACAGGGGTCGGGCGGGGAGCTGTTTTTT.

This clonotype was detected many times. The CDR3 here is CASSQDQLTEAFF. CDR3 DNA: TGTGCCAGCAGCCAAGATCAGCTCACTGAAGCTTTCTTT. The V gene is TRBV4-2, the J gene TRBJ1-1; D gene unclear. Germline CDR1 LGHNA, CDR2 YNFKEQ. The CDR3 sequence is 13 residues long. V lost 0 bases to trimming and J lost 4 bases, with 6 bases between them.

In this sample, this clonotype turned up many times. The DNA of the CDR3 is TGTGCCAGCAGTTTGGAGGGGATGAACACTGAAGCTTTCTTT. As protein: CASSLEGMNTEAFF. The chain joins TRBV27 to TRBJ1-1, with D possibly being TRBD1 (5 bases). The germline CDR1 and CDR2 sequences are MNHEY and SMNVEV (reference sequence). This CDR3 is 14 amino acids long. With 3 bases removed from V and 0 bases from J, the gap between germline ends came to 8 bases.

A few counts support this clonotype. The genes are TRBV20-1 and TRBJ1-2, with D uncertain. Germline CDR1 reads DFQATT; CDR2 reads SNEGSKA (reference sequence). The V end was cut by 0 bases, the J end by 7 bases, with 15 bases between. This CDR3 region has 14 residues. Here the CDR3 DNA reads TGCAGTGCTAGAGAGCCCGGGCCCGGAGGTGGCTACACCTTC. It specifies CSAREPGPGGGYTF.

The CDR3 is CASGAGAYNEQFF. The CDR3 coding sequence is TGTGCCAGCGGCGCAGGCGCCTACAATGAGCAGTTCTTC. The genes are TRBV6-1 and TRBJ2-1; D remains ambiguous. Germline V gene sequence: CDR1 MNHNS, CDR2 SASEGT. V was trimmed by 8 bases and J by 2 bases, leaving 10 bases between them. The CDR3 spans 13 residues.

This clonotype was recorded many times. The chain has TRBV5-1 and TRBJ1-2; 8 bases map to TRBD1. V gave up 4 bases and J gave up 5 bases; unmatched junction bases: 7. CDR1 and CDR2 (germline): SGHRS, YFSETQ. This CDR3 comprises 14 residues. CDR3 nucleotides: TGCGCCAGCAGCACCATGACAGGGGATTATGGCTACACCTTC. As protein: CASSTMTGDYGYTF. Combining the CDR3 with reference TRBV5-1 and TRBJ1-2 gives the whole variable domain KAGVTQTPRYLIKTRGQQVTLSCSPISGHRSVSWYQQTPGQGLQFLFEYFSETQRNKGNFPGRFSGRQFSNSRSEMNVSTLELGDSALYLCASSTMTGDYGYTFGSGTRLTVV.

This clonotype showed up many times. V usage is TRBV7-9 and J usage is TRBJ2-7, with D hard to call. The CDR3 spans 12 residues. V was clipped by 4 bases and J by 6 bases, with 10 bases between them. Per germline, CDR1 SEHNR and CDR2 FQNEAQ (reference sequence). Here the CDR3 reads CASSSNELEQYV. Written as DNA, the CDR3 is TGTGCCAGCAGCTCCAACGAGCTCGAGCAGTACGTC.